This TCR beta chain was sequenced during a study of T cell changes during pregnancy in multiple sclerosis. Produced via immunoSEQ multiplex PCR; TCRdb's table is partial and in-frame only. The table has about 20,000 clones, about 85% seen once. The source is a female donor in good health, enrolled as a control in a pregnancy study. The sample was CD8+ T cells from peripheral blood mononuclear cells, taken after pregnancy.

In nucleotides, the CDR3 is TGTGCCTGGAGTGTAGGGCCTAGCGTTTCCCAAGAGACCCAGTACTTC. This sequence encodes CAWSVGPSVSQETQYF. The chain is built from TRBV30 and TRBJ2-5, with a weak D call TRBD2 (6 bases). The CDR3 loop spans 16 amino acids. V lost 0 bases and J 1 base, leaving 15 bases between the germline ends. Per the germline V gene, CDR1 is GTSNPN and CDR2 is SVGIG (reference sequence).